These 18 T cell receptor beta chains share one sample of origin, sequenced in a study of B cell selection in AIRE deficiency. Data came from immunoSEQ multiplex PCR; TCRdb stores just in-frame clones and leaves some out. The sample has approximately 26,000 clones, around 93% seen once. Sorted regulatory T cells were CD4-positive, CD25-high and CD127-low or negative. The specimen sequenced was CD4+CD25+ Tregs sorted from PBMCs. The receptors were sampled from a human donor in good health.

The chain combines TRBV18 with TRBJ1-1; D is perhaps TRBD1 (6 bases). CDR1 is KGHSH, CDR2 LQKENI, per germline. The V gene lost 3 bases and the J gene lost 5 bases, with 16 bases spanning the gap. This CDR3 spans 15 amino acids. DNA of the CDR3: TGTGCCAGCTCACCCGGGGCGGGGGCCAGGACTGAAGCTTTCTTT. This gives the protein CASSPGAGARTEAFF.

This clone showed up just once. In DNA, the CDR3 is TGCGCCAGCAGCCCCGCTAGTGGCTACAATGAGCAGTTCTTC. Its protein product is CASSPASGYNEQFF. This chain connects TRBV5-1 to TRBJ2-1; D not resolved. Germline V CDR1 and CDR2: SGHRS, YFSETQ. This CDR3 spans 14 amino acids. V lost 4 bases to trimming and J lost 3 bases, with 11 bases between them.

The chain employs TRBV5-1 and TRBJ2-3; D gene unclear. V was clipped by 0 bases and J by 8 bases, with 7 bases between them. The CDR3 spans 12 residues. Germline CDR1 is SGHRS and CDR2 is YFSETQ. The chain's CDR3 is CASSLGTGTQYF. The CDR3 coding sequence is TGCGCCAGCAGCTTGGGAACGGGTACGCAGTATTTT.

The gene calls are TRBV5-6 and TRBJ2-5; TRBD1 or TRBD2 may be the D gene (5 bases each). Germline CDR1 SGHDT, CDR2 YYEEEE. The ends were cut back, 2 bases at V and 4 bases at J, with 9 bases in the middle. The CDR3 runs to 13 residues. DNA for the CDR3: TGTGCCAGCAGCTTCCAGGGACGAGAGACCCAGTACTTC. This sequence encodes CASSFQGRETQYF. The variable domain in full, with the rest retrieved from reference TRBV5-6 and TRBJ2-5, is DAGVTQSPTHLIKTRGQQVTLRCSPKSGHDTVSWYQQALGQGPQFIFQYYEEEERQRGNFPDRFSGHQFPNYSSELNVNALLLGDSALYLCASSFQGRETQYFGPGTRLLVL.

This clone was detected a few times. The chain's CDR3 is CASGGDIKAKNIQYF. The CDR3 DNA reads TGTGCCAGCGGGGGGGACATAAAAGCCAAAAACATTCAGTACTTC. This sequence joins TRBV2 and TRBJ2-4, with D maybe TRBD2 (7 bases). Germline values: CDR1 SNHLY, CDR2 FYNNEI. The CDR3 is 15 amino acids. Trimming left V 8 bases short and J 0 bases short, with 14 bases between. The variable domain in full, completed from reference TRBV2 and TRBJ2-4, reads EPEVTQTPSHQVTQMGQEVILRCVPISNHLYFYWYRQILGQKVEFLVSFYNNEISEKSEIFDDQFSVERPDGSNFTLKIRSTKLEDSAMYFCASGGDIKAKNIQYFGAGTRLSVL.

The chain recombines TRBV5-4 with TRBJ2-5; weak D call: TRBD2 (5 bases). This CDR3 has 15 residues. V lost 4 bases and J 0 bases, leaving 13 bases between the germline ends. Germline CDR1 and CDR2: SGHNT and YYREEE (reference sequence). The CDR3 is CASSKDSMYQETQYF. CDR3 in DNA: TGTGCCAGCAGCAAGGACTCTATGTACCAAGAGACCCAGTACTTC.

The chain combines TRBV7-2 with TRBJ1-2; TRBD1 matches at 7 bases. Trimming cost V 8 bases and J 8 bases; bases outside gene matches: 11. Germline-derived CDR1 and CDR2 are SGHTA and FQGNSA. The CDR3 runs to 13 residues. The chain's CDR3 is CASSLTGVGGYTF. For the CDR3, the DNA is TGTGCCAGCTCACTCACAGGGGTAGGAGGCTACACCTTC.

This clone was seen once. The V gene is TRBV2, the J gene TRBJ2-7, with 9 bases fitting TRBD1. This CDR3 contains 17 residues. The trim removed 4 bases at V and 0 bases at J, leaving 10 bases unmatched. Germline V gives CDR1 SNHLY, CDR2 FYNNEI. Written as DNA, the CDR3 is TGTGCCAGCAGTGGAGGACAGGGGATAGGAAGCTCCTACGAGCAGTACTTC. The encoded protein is CASSGGQGIGSSYEQYF.

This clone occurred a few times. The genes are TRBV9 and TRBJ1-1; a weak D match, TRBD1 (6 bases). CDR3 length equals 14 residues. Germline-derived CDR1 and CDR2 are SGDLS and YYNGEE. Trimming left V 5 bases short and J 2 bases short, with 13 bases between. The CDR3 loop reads CASSAEGGNTEAFF. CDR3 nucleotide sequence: TGTGCCAGCAGTGCAGAAGGGGGTAACACTGAAGCTTTCTTT.

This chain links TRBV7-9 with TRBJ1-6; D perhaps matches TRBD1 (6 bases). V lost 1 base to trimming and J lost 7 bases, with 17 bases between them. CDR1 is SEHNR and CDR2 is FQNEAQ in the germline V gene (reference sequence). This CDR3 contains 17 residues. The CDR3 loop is CASSLVLGGTLNSPLHF. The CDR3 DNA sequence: TGTGCCAGCAGCTTAGTTTTGGGCGGGACACTAAATTCACCCCTCCACTTT.

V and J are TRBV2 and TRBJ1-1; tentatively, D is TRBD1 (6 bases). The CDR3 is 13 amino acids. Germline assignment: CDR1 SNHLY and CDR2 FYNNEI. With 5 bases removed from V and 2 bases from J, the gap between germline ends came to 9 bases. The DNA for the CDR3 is TGTGCCAGCAGTACAGGGAGAAACACTGAAGCTTTCTTT. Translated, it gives CASSTGRNTEAFF.

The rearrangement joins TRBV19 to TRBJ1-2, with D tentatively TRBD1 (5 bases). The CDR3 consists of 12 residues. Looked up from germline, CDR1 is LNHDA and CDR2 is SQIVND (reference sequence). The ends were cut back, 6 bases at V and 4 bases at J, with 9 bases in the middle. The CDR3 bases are TGTGCCAGTAGAACCGACAGCTATGGCTACACCTTC. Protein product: CASRTDSYGYTF.

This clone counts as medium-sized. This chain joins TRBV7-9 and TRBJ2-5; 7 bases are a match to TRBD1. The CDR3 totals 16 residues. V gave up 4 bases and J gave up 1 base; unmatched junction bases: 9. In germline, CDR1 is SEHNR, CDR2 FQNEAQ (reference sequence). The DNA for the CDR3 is TGTGCCAGCAGCTCACCACCCCACAGGGGCCAAGAGACCCAGTACTTC. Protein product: CASSSPPHRGQETQYF.

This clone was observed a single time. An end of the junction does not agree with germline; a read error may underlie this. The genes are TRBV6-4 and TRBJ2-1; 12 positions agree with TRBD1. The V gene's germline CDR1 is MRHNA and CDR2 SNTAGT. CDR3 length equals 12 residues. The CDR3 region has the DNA TGTGCCAGCAGGGGGACAGGGGGCAAAAGGGTCTTC. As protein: CASRGTGGKRVF.

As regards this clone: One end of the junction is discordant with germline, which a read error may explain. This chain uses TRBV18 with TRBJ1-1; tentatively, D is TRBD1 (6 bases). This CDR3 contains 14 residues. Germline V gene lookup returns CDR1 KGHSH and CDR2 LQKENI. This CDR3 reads CASSPQGRDTEAFF. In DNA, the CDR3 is TGTGCCAGCTCGCCACAGGGCCGGGACACTGAAGCTTTCTTT.

CDR3 DNA sequence: TGTGCCAGCAGCCCCGGGACAGGGGTACACGAGCAGTACTTC. This sequence encodes CASSPGTGVHEQYF. This chain joins TRBV11-3 and TRBJ2-7; TRBD1 aligns across 10 bases. Germline V gene sequence: CDR1 SGHNT, CDR2 YENEEA. The CDR3 spans 14 residues. With 5 bases clipped from V and 5 bases from J, the junction kept 6 bases outside the gene matches.

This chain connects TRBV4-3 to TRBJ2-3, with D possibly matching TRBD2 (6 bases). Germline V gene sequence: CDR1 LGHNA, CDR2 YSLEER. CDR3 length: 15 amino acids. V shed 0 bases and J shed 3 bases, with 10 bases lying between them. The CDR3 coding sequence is TGCGCCAGCAGCCAAGAGAGGAGGGGTACAGATACGCAGTATTTT. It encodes CASSQERRGTDTQYF.

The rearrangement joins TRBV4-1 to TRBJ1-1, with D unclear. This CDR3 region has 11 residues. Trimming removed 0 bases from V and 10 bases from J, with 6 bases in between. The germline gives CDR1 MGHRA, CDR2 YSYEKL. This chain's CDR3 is CASSQDRGAFF. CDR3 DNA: TGCGCCAGCAGCCAAGATCGAGGAGCTTTCTTT.